The 27 T cell receptor beta chains given below trace back to one sample, sequenced in a study of Ad26.COV2.S vaccination and SARS-CoV-2 variants. Some clones are missing from TCRdb's copy, which holds only in-frame ones; the method was immunoSEQ multiplex PCR. The data show about 350,000 clones, around 90% seen once. Sequences were derived from peripheral blood, sampled after recovery from COVID-19. The receptors come from a human donor who had recovered from COVID-19.

The gene calls are TRBV7-8 and TRBJ1-6; tentative D call: TRBD1 (5 bases). This CDR3 is built from 20 residues. Germline-derived CDR1 and CDR2 are SGHVS and FQNEAQ. Trimming stripped 2 bases from V and 0 bases from J, with 20 bases between. CDR3 in DNA: TGTGCCAGCAGCTTATTGGGGGTGGGGGTTGGGAGCTCCTATAATTCACCCCTCCACTTT. Protein sequence: CASSLLGVGVGSSYNSPLHF.

This clone was observed a single time. The V and J genes are TRBV6-4 and TRBJ2-3; TRBD2 matches at 8 bases. The V and J ends lost 5 bases and 4 bases, in that order; junction bases with no gene match: 14. Germline V gene lookup returns CDR1 MRHNA and CDR2 SNTAGT. The CDR3 covers 17 residues. The CDR3 DNA reads as TGTGCCAGCAGTCTAAACCCGGGACTAGAGGTCCCAGATACGCAGTATTTT. It yields the protein CASSLNPGLEVPDTQYF.

As for this clone: This same CDR3 is encoded by further DNA sequences in the sample. The chain uses TRBV27 and TRBJ1-2, with no clear D. CDR1 and CDR2 (germline): MNHEY, SMNVEV (reference sequence). The CDR3 extends over 13 amino acids. Trimming removed 5 bases from V and 0 bases from J, with 7 bases in between. CDR3 DNA: TGTGCCAGCAGTCACGGAGCTAACTATGGCTACACCTTC. It translates to CASSHGANYGYTF.

This rearrangement joins TRBV2 to TRBJ1-1; D might be TRBD1 (5 bases). V shed 4 bases and J shed 0 bases, with 9 bases lying between them. CDR1 is SNHLY and CDR2 is FYNNEI in the germline V gene. CDR3 size: 14 residues. The CDR3 spells CASSVGTVNTEAFF. CDR3 DNA sequence: TGTGCCAGCAGTGTAGGGACGGTGAACACTGAAGCTTTCTTT.

The table lists this clone with a count of one. The V call is TRBV6-4, the J call TRBJ1-2, with a weak D call TRBD1 (5 bases). Germline V gene sequence: CDR1 MRHNA, CDR2 SNTAGT. This CDR3 is 14 amino acids long. The V and J ends lost 5 bases and 7 bases respectively, with 17 bases between them. CDR3 region: CASSPEEGRGGYTF. CDR3 nucleotide sequence: TGTGCCAGCAGTCCTGAGGAGGGGCGGGGTGGCTACACCTTC.

The V gene is TRBV5-6, the J gene TRBJ2-1; the match to TRBD2 covers 9 bases. V was clipped by 3 bases and J by 6 bases; unmatched bases: 4. The CDR3 consists of 14 residues. CDR1 and CDR2 (germline): SGHDT, YYEEEE. CDR3 protein: CASSYGLAFNEQFF. The CDR3 nucleotides read TGTGCCAGCAGCTACGGACTAGCGTTCAATGAGCAGTTCTTC.

The chain has TRBV10-2 and TRBJ2-7; weak D call: TRBD2 (7 bases). The V gene's germline CDR1 is WSHSY and CDR2 SAAADI. The V end was cut by 7 bases, the J end by 4 bases, with 17 bases between. This CDR3 is 14 amino acids long. The CDR3 region is CASNPGGPIYEQYF. CDR3 bases: TGCGCCAGCAACCCGGGGGGCCCTATTTACGAGCAGTACTTC.

The chain employs TRBV9 and TRBJ1-6; no clear D gene. Germline CDR1 reads SGDLS; CDR2 reads YYNGEE. This CDR3 is 13 amino acids long. Between the trimmed V and J ends, which lost 2 bases and 6 bases, there was a span of 6 bases. The CDR3 DNA reads as TGTGCCAGCAGCGTTGGGATTAATTCACCCCTCCACTTT. Amino acids: CASSVGINSPLHF.

V gene TRBV6-5 combines with J gene TRBJ2-7; 9 nucleotides line up with TRBD1. The CDR3 is 15 residues long. With 5 bases clipped from V and 1 base from J, the junction kept 6 bases outside the gene matches. The germline gives CDR1 MNHEY, CDR2 SVGAGI. The CDR3 loop reads CASSKQGAVSYEQYF. The CDR3 DNA sequence: TGTGCCAGCAGTAAACAGGGGGCGGTGTCCTACGAGCAGTACTTC.

This chain connects TRBV9 to TRBJ2-3; TRBD1 aligns across 9 bases. This CDR3 has 15 residues. Germline CDR1 is SGDLS and CDR2 is YYNGEE. J gave up 6 bases and V 4 bases, and 9 bases lay outside the gene matches. The CDR3 here is CASSMIQGASDTQYF. The CDR3 DNA follows: TGTGCCAGCAGCATGATACAGGGGGCTTCGGATACGCAGTATTTT.

The table lists this clone with a count of one. V gene TRBV9 combines with J gene TRBJ1-2; D is perhaps TRBD1 (5 bases). This CDR3 has 11 amino acids. Trimming shortened V by 3 bases and J by 8 bases, and 8 bases separated the two germline ends. The V gene's germline CDR1 is SGDLS and CDR2 YYNGEE. The CDR3 reads CASSAKGGYTF. In nucleotides, the CDR3 is TGTGCCAGCAGCGCCAAGGGGGGCTACACCTTC.

This sequence joins TRBV5-1 and TRBJ1-2; TRBD1 agrees at 7 bases. V trimming: 2 bases; J trimming: 0 bases; junction bases outside the gene matches: 4. Per the germline V gene, CDR1 is SGHRS and CDR2 is YFSETQ. This CDR3 spans 15 amino acids. For the CDR3, the DNA is TGCGCCAGCAGCTTAGGACAGGCGTCTAACTATGGCTACACCTTC. This translates into CASSLGQASNYGYTF.

This sequence joins TRBV11-2 and TRBJ1-6, with unresolved D. Germline V lookup: CDR1 SGHAT, CDR2 FQNNGV. V was clipped by 6 bases and J by 19 bases, with 16 bases between them. This CDR3 region has 11 residues. The CDR3 bases are TGTGCCAGCAGTCGTGGGCAGGAGGCTCACTTT. This sequence encodes CASSRGQEAHF.

This CDR3 reads CASSSVGAGTDTQYF. The CDR3 nucleotides are TGTGCCAGTAGTTCAGTAGGGGCAGGCACAGATACGCAGTATTTT. The rearrangement uses TRBV19 and TRBJ2-3, with D possibly matching TRBD1 (5 bases). V was trimmed by 5 bases and J by 1 base, leaving 13 bases between them. In germline, CDR1 is LNHDA, CDR2 SQIVND (reference sequence). This CDR3 contains 15 residues.

This chain joins TRBV25-1 and TRBJ1-1, with D uncertain. The CDR3 totals 13 residues. CDR1 is MGHDK, CDR2 SYGVNS, per germline. Trimming took off 8 bases at V and 0 bases at J, with 10 bases between the two ends. The CDR3 loop is CASGRGVNTEAFF. The CDR3, as DNA: TGTGCCAGCGGCCGGGGAGTGAACACTGAAGCTTTCTTT.

This chain links TRBV7-8 with TRBJ2-1, with 8 bases aligning to TRBD2. With V trimmed by 5 bases and J by 1 base, 4 bases remained unmatched. This CDR3 is built from 15 residues. Germline loops: CDR1 SGHVS, CDR2 FQNEAQ. The CDR3 is CASSVRGGSYNEQFF. For the CDR3, the DNA is TGTGCCAGCAGCGTCCGCGGGGGGTCCTACAATGAGCAGTTCTTC.

The rearrangement uses TRBV11-2 and TRBJ1-4; maybe TRBD1 (6 bases). The CDR3 has 14 residues. V dropped 1 base and J dropped 8 bases, with 11 bases sitting between them. The germline CDR1 and CDR2 sequences are SGHAT and FQNNGV. Here the CDR3 reads CASSLGRGGEKLFF. CDR3 DNA: TGTGCCAGCAGCTTAGGCAGGGGAGGGGAAAAACTGTTTTTT.

CDR3 bases: TGTGCCAGCAGACGAATCGGACAGGGTAACACTGAAGCTTTCTTT. Its protein product is CASRRIGQGNTEAFF. The chain employs TRBV6-5 and TRBJ1-1; 8 bases line up with TRBD1. The V gene's germline CDR1 is MNHEY and CDR2 SVGAGI. The CDR3 is 15 residues long. The ends lost 6 bases at V and 2 bases at J; junction bases unmatched: 8.

This sequence joins TRBV5-4 and TRBJ2-5; no reliable D call. The CDR3 is 13 residues long. CDR1 and CDR2 (germline): SGHNT, YYREEE (reference sequence). The germline V and J ends were trimmed by 0 bases and 4 bases, with 7 bases remaining between them. CDR3 protein: CASSLEFRETQYF. The CDR3 DNA reads TGTGCCAGCAGCTTGGAATTTCGAGAGACCCAGTACTTC.

V gene TRBV4-3 combines with J gene TRBJ1-2, with D uncertain. V lost 0 bases to trimming and J lost 5 bases, with 13 bases between them. The CDR3 is 15 amino acids. Germline V gives CDR1 LGHNA, CDR2 YSLEER. This chain's CDR3 is CASSQEASARYGYTF. The CDR3 bases are TGCGCCAGCAGCCAAGAGGCGTCAGCTCGGTATGGCTACACCTTC.

The V call is TRBV4-3, the J call TRBJ2-1; D might be TRBD1 or TRBD2, each matching 5 bases. V lost 5 bases, J lost 6 bases, and 14 bases lay in between. Germline CDR1 is LGHNA and CDR2 is YSLEER. The CDR3 totals 14 residues. CDR3: CASSAKDGGNEQFF. Written as DNA, the CDR3 is TGCGCCAGCAGCGCCAAGGATGGGGGCAATGAGCAGTTCTTC.

This chain connects TRBV7-9 to TRBJ2-7; TRBD2 is a possible D gene (6 bases). The germline gives CDR1 SEHNR, CDR2 FQNEAQ (reference sequence). The CDR3 consists of 16 residues. Trimming pared 1 base from V and 0 bases from J, leaving 13 bases between. The CDR3 loop reads CASSLVAGTSSYEQYF. In DNA, the CDR3 is TGTGCCAGCAGCTTAGTTGCGGGGACCTCCTCCTACGAGCAGTACTTC.

This rearrangement joins TRBV5-4 to TRBJ2-3; 10 bases line up with TRBD2. The CDR3 extends over 16 amino acids. J gave up 2 bases and V 4 bases, and 7 bases lay outside the gene matches. Germline lookup yields CDR1 SGHNT and CDR2 YYREEE (reference sequence). CDR3 coding DNA: TGTGCCAGCAGCCCAAGCGGGGGGGCAGTCACAGATACGCAGTATTTT. Translated: CASSPSGGAVTDTQYF.

The rearrangement uses TRBV27 and TRBJ2-7; D perhaps matches TRBD2 (5 bases). Deletions cut 0 bases from V and 0 bases from J, with 9 bases between. The CDR3 sequence is 15 residues long. CDR1 MNHEY and CDR2 SMNVEV come from the germline V gene (reference sequence). The CDR3 sequence is CASSLSGEASYEQYF. The DNA for the CDR3 is TGTGCCAGCAGTTTATCGGGAGAAGCCTCCTACGAGCAGTACTTC.

This chain uses TRBV6-6 with TRBJ2-2, with D hard to call. This CDR3 contains 15 residues. V dropped 1 base and J dropped 6 bases, with 12 bases sitting between them. The germline V gene encodes CDR1 MNHNY and CDR2 SVGAGI (reference sequence). The CDR3 loop is CASSYLTLRAGELFF. Here the CDR3 DNA reads TGTGCCAGCAGTTACTTAACCCTTAGGGCCGGGGAGCTGTTTTTT.

The chain has TRBV6-6 and TRBJ1-6; no firm D call. This CDR3 is built from 14 residues. Looked up from germline, CDR1 is MNHNY and CDR2 is SVGAGI (reference sequence). Between the trimmed V and J ends, which lost 2 bases and 8 bases, there was a span of 10 bases. Here the CDR3 reads CASSYADIDSPLHF. The CDR3, as DNA: TGTGCCAGCAGTTACGCAGACATCGATTCACCCCTCCACTTT.

Only one count was recorded for this clone. V and J are TRBV28 and TRBJ1-2; TRBD1 matches at 11 bases. The CDR3 has 14 residues. CDR1 and CDR2 from the germline V gene are MDHEN and SYDVKM. J lost 5 bases, V lost 7 bases, and 6 bases had no gene match. The CDR3 is CASTRTGGRYGYTF. The CDR3 DNA follows: TGTGCCAGCACCCGGACAGGGGGCAGGTATGGCTACACCTTC.